The 19 T cell receptor beta chains given below trace back to one sample, sequenced in a study of blood T cell repertoires in COVID-19. Generated by immunoSEQ multiplex PCR, the TCRdb table keeps only in-frame clones and is missing some. The table lists a few hundred thousand clones, more than 75% of them singletons. What was sequenced was PBMCs or T cells enriched from blood (not recorded which). These receptors were obtained from a woman under 30 who had recovered from COVID-19.

The chain has TRBV19 and TRBJ1-2, with TRBD1 matching 8 bases. The CDR3 spans 14 residues. V lost 1 base, J lost 4 bases, and 2 bases stayed unmatched. Germline CDR1 is LNHDA and CDR2 is SQIVND (reference sequence). The CDR3 bases are TGTGCCAGTAGTATAGGACAGGGGCCCTATGGCTACACCTTC. Amino acid sequence: CASSIGQGPYGYTF.

In this sample, this clone turned up a few times. The chain recombines TRBV7-9 with TRBJ1-5, with D possibly TRBD1 on 5 matching bases. Germline V gene lookup returns CDR1 SEHNR and CDR2 FQNEAQ (reference sequence). The V gene lost 6 bases and the J gene lost 5 bases, with 17 bases spanning the gap. The CDR3 runs to 15 residues. CDR3 residues: CASSHSRGTDQPQHF. The CDR3 DNA is TGTGCCAGCAGTCACAGTCGGGGGACGGATCAGCCCCAGCATTTT. Filled out from reference TRBV7-9 and TRBJ1-5, the complete variable domain reads DTGVSQNPRHKITKRGQNVTFRCDPISEHNRLYWYRQTLGQGPEFLTYFQNEAQLEKSRLLSDRFSAERPKGSFSTLEIQRTEQGDSAMYLCASSHSRGTDQPQHFGDGTRLSIL.

The gene calls are TRBV6-5 and TRBJ2-4; 7 bases line up with TRBD2. Germline CDR1 reads MNHEY; CDR2 reads SVGAGI. Trimming at V came to 5 bases and at J to 0 bases, leaving 1 base not matched to a gene. The length of the CDR3 is 14 residues. This CDR3 is CASSRGVAKNIQYF. The CDR3 region has the DNA TGTGCCAGCAGTCGGGGGGTAGCCAAAAACATTCAGTACTTC.

The chain combines TRBV7-2 with TRBJ1-1, with D tentatively TRBD1 (5 bases). Germline CDR1 and CDR2: SGHTA and FQGNSA. V was shortened by 5 bases and J by 0 bases, with 19 bases between the two germline ends. The CDR3 length is 17 residues. CDR3 residues: CASSLSRVVGLNTEAFF. In nucleotides, the CDR3 is TGTGCCAGCAGCCTCTCCAGGGTGGTGGGTTTGAACACTGAAGCTTTCTTT.

This sequence joins TRBV27 and TRBJ1-2; tentative D call: TRBD1 (6 bases). Trimming removed 5 bases from V and 4 bases from J, with 11 bases in between. The CDR3 runs to 13 residues. The germline V gene has CDR1 MNHEY and CDR2 SMNVEV (reference sequence). CDR3 nucleotide sequence: TGTGCCAGCAGTCCAGGGGTCCCCTATGGCTACACCTTC. It translates to CASSPGVPYGYTF.

This chain joins TRBV7-9 and TRBJ2-2; the match to TRBD1 covers 10 bases. There are 15 residues in the CDR3. Trimming took 3 bases from V and 4 from J; bases not matched to a gene: 2. Germline V gene lookup returns CDR1 SEHNR and CDR2 FQNEAQ (reference sequence). The DNA of the CDR3 is TGTGCCAGCAGCTTTCGGGACAGGGGCACCGGGGAGCTGTTTTTT. It yields the protein CASSFRDRGTGELFF.

The chain links TRBV11-2 to TRBJ1-2; D not certain. Germline CDR1 and CDR2: SGHAT and FQNNGV. The V end was cut by 0 bases, the J end by 8 bases, with 7 bases between. The CDR3 is made up of 12 amino acids. The CDR3: CASSLDAKGYTF. CDR3 bases: TGTGCCAGCAGCTTAGACGCGAAAGGCTACACCTTC.

The CDR3 sequence is CASGRSSGTGSVHEQYF. CDR3 coding DNA: TGTGCTAGTGGTCGGTCCTCCGGGACAGGGTCAGTCCACGAGCAGTACTTC. The chain carries TRBV12-5 and TRBJ2-7, with 9 bases fitting TRBD1. The CDR3 runs to 17 residues. Germline assignment: CDR1 LGHNT and CDR2 FRNRAP. Trimming at V came to 5 bases and at J to 5 bases, leaving 16 bases not matched to a gene.

This rearrangement joins TRBV5-4 to TRBJ2-4; 7 bases agree with TRBD2. Germline CDR1 reads SGHNT; CDR2 reads YYREEE (reference sequence). Trimming took 4 bases from V and 2 from J; bases not matched to a gene: 12. CDR3 size: 17 residues. CDR3 residues: CASSPPFGGGSKNIQYF. Here the CDR3 DNA reads TGTGCCAGCAGCCCACCATTTGGGGGGGGATCCAAAAACATTCAGTACTTC.

The gene calls are TRBV7-2 and TRBJ2-1; 7 bases are shared with TRBD2. Germline values: CDR1 SGHTA, CDR2 FQGNSA. The V segment lost 1 base and the J segment 6 bases; nucleotides outside the gene matches: 0. CDR3 size: 13 residues. CDR3 in DNA: TGTGCCAGCAGCTTAGGCGGGAGCAATGAGCAGTTCTTC. Translated, it gives CASSLGGSNEQFF.

The chain combines TRBV4-2 with TRBJ1-6; tentatively, D is TRBD1 (6 bases). V was pared by 1 base and J by 6 bases, with 22 bases between. Per germline, CDR1 LGHNA and CDR2 YNFKEQ. The CDR3 has 19 residues. The CDR3 sequence: CASSQGLPGQYTLNSPLHF. The CDR3 DNA reads as TGTGCCAGCAGCCAAGGGCTTCCCGGACAGTATACTCTTAATTCACCCCTCCACTTT.

The chain recombines TRBV19 with TRBJ2-2; tentatively, D is TRBD1 (6 bases). The ends were cut back, 4 bases at V and 5 bases at J, with 14 bases in the middle. The CDR3 covers 15 residues. Looked up from germline, CDR1 is LNHDA and CDR2 is SQIVND (reference sequence). CDR3 in amino acids: CASSKYRDSTGELFF. Here the CDR3 DNA reads TGTGCCAGTAGTAAATACAGGGATTCGACCGGGGAGCTGTTTTTT.

The chain employs TRBV19 and TRBJ2-1, with D possibly TRBD2 on 6 matching bases. Germline V lookup: CDR1 LNHDA, CDR2 SQIVND (reference sequence). This CDR3 is 13 amino acids long. Trimming took off 7 bases at V and 2 bases at J, with 9 bases between the two ends. In DNA, the CDR3 is TGTGCCAGTAAGGACTACACCTACAATGAGCAGTTCTTC. Protein: CASKDYTYNEQFF.

The chain couples TRBV4-1 to TRBJ2-7; perhaps TRBD2 as D (5 bases). The CDR3 consists of 15 residues. Trimming took 0 bases from V and 9 from J, leaving 18 bases between them. The germline V gene encodes CDR1 MGHRA and CDR2 YSYEKL. The CDR3 here is CASSQDSNGRGGQYF. CDR3 coding DNA: TGCGCCAGCAGCCAAGACTCTAACGGCCGGGGTGGGCAGTACTTC.

The chain carries TRBV6-5 and TRBJ1-1; D ambiguous. Germline lookup yields CDR1 MNHEY and CDR2 SVGAGI. Trimming took 4 bases from V and 1 from J, leaving 16 bases between them. CDR3 size: 16 residues. CDR3 amino acids: CASSWLPVGGNTEAFF. In DNA, the CDR3 is TGTGCCAGCAGTTGGCTCCCCGTCGGAGGGAACACTGAAGCTTTCTTT.

V is TRBV5-4 and J is TRBJ2-7; tentatively, D is TRBD1 (5 bases). CDR1 and CDR2 (germline): SGHNT, YYREEE (reference sequence). Trimming stripped 1 base from V and 2 bases from J, with 10 bases between. The CDR3 has 14 amino acids. Here the CDR3 reads CASSLSRGPYEQYF. The CDR3 DNA follows: TGTGCCAGCAGCTTGAGTAGGGGCCCCTACGAGCAGTACTTC.

This chain links TRBV4-2 with TRBJ2-5, with 10 bases aligning to TRBD1. V gave up 4 bases and J gave up 5 bases; unmatched junction bases: 7. The germline CDR1 and CDR2 sequences are LGHNA and YNFKEQ. The CDR3 length is 15 residues. CDR3 bases: TGTGCCAGCAGCCTGTGGGACAGGGGCTCGGAGACCCAGTACTTC. Its translation is CASSLWDRGSETQYF.

This rearrangement joins TRBV27 to TRBJ2-4; TRBD2 matches 13 bases. CDR3 length equals 18 residues. Germline CDR1 and CDR2: MNHEY and SMNVEV (reference sequence). Losses at the gene ends were 4 bases for V and 1 base for J; bases not matched to a gene: 7. The CDR3 loop reads CASSSLLAGGRAKNIQYF. The CDR3 coding sequence is TGTGCCAGCAGTTCTCTACTAGCGGGGGGGCGCGCCAAAAACATTCAGTACTTC.

This chain joins TRBV6-2 or TRBV6-3 and TRBJ1-2; no clear D. This CDR3 contains 13 residues. V lost 2 bases, J lost 4 bases, and 8 bases lay in between. Germline-derived CDR1 and CDR2 are MNHEY and SVGEGT. The DNA for the CDR3 is TGTGCCAGCAGTTACGGCCAGTTCTATGGCTACACCTTC. Translation: CASSYGQFYGYTF.